The 5 T cell receptor beta chains given below trace back to one sample, sequenced in a study of cytomegalovirus exposure and HLA in healthy donors. The PCR employed 60 Vbeta primers together with 13 Jbeta primers. The table came from immunoSEQ multiplex PCR; TCRdb's copy has only in-frame clones and leaves some out. In the table there are 150,000 to 250,000 clones, approximately 85% of which are singletons. Source material: PBMCs. These receptors originate from a woman aged 45-60 years in good health and CMV-seronegative.

The chain recombines TRBV4-1 with TRBJ2-7; 7 bases are shared with TRBD1. Losses at the gene ends were 6 bases for V and 8 bases for J; bases not matched to a gene: 16. The CDR3 covers 15 residues. Germline V gene data show CDR1 as MGHRA and CDR2 as YSYEKL. CDR3 DNA: TGCGCCAGCAGTCGAGGGACCCGGGACAGCGATCAGCAGTACTTC. It translates to CASSRGTRDSDQQYF.

The chain has TRBV4-1 and TRBJ2-7, with 8 bases fitting TRBD2. CDR3 length: 14 residues. In germline, CDR1 is MGHRA, CDR2 YSYEKL. V shed 2 bases and J 5 bases; nucleotides not matched to a gene: 5. The CDR3 DNA reads TGCGCCAGCAGCCAAACCGGACTAGCCCACGAGCAGTACTTC. It is translated as CASSQTGLAHEQYF.

In the case of this clone: Germline and junction disagree at one end, which may indicate a read error. This same CDR3 is encoded by further DNA sequences in the sample. J is TRBJ1-1 and V is TRBV29-1; 10 bases map to TRBD1. Per germline, CDR1 SQVTM and CDR2 ANQGSEA. CDR3 length: 14 amino acids. Here the CDR3 DNA reads TGCAGCGCGGCGACAGGGGGCAAGAACACTGAAGCCTTCTTT. It encodes CSAATGGKNTEAFF.

The chain uses TRBV7-9 and TRBJ1-2, with D tentatively TRBD1 (5 bases). This CDR3 comprises 14 residues. CDR1 is SEHNR and CDR2 is FQNEAQ in the germline V gene (reference sequence). The ends were cut back, 5 bases at V and 4 bases at J, with 14 bases in the middle. CDR3 region: CASSHKGQGYGYTF. DNA for the CDR3: TGTGCCAGCAGCCACAAGGGCCAGGGCTATGGCTACACCTTC.

In this sample, this clone turned up a few times. V usage is TRBV28 and J usage is TRBJ2-2; D is possibly TRBD2 (5 bases). The V gene lost 7 bases and the J gene lost 4 bases, with 13 bases spanning the gap. CDR3 length: 14 amino acids. Germline CDR1 is MDHEN and CDR2 is SYDVKM. CDR3 residues: CASTLLVPTGELFF. The CDR3 DNA is TGTGCCAGCACCCTACTAGTTCCCACCGGGGAGCTGTTTTTT. Full variable domain (missing parts from reference TRBV28 and TRBJ2-2): DVKVTQSSRYLVKRTGEKVFLECVQDMDHENMFWYRQDPGLGLRLIYFSYDVKMKEKGDIPEGYSVSREKKERFSLILESASTNQTSMYLCASTLLVPTGELFFGEGSRLTVL.